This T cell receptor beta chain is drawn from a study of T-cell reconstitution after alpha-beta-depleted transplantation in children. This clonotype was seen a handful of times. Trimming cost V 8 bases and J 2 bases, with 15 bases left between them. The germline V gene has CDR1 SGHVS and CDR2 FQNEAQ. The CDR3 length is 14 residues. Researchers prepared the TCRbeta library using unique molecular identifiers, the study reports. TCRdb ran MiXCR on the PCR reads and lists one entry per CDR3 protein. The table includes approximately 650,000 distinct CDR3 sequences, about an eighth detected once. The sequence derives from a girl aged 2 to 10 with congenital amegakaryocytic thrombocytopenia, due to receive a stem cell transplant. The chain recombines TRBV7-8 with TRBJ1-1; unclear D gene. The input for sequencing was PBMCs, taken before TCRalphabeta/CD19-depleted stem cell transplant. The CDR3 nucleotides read TGTGCCAGCCGGCCCGGTATGGGAAACACTGAAGCTTTCTTT. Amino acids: CASRPGMGNTEAFF.